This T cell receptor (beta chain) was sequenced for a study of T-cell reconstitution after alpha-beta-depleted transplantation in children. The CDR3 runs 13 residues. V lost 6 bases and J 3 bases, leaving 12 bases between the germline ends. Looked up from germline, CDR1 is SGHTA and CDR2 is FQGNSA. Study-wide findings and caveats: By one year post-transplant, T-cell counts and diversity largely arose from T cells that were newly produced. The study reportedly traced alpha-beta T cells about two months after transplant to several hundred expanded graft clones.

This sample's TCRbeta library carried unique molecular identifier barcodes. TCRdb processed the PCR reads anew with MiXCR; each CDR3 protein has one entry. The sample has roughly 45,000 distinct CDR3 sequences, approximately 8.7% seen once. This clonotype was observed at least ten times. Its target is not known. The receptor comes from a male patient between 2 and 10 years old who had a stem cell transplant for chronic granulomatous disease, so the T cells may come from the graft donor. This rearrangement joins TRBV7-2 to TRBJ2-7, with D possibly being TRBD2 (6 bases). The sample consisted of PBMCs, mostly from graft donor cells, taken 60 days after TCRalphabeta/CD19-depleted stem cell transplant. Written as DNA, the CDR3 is TGTGCCAGCAGACCGGGGACTCTCTACGAGCAGTACTTC. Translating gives CASRPGTLYEQYF.